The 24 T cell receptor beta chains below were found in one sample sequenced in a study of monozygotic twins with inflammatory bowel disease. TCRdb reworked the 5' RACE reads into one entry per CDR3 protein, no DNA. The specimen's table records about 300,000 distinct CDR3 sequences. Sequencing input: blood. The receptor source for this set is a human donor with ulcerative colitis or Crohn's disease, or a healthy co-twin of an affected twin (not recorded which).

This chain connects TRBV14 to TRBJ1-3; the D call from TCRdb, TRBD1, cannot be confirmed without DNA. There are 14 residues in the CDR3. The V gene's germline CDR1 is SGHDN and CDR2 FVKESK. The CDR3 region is CASSQPGTPTTIYF.

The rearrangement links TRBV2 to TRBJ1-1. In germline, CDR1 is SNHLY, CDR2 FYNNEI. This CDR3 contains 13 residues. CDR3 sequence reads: CASSVLTNTEAFF.

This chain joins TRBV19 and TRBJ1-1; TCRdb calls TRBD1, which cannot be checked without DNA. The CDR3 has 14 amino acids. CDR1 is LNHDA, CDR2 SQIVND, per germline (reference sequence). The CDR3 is CASSTAGVRTEAFF.

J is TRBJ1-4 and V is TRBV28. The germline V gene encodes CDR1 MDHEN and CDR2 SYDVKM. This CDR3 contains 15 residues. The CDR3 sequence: CASGLGGKTNEKLFF. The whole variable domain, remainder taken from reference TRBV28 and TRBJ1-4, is DVKVTQSSRYLVKRTGEKVFLECVQDMDHENMFWYRQDPGLGLRLIYFSYDVKMKEKGDIPEGYSVSREKKERFSLILESASTNQTSMYLCASGLGGKTNEKLFFGSGTQLSVL.

This chain's CDR3 is CASSVVKGRSDTQYF. The chain employs TRBV9 and TRBJ2-3; TCRdb designates TRBD1, a call that cannot be tested without DNA. CDR3 size: 15 residues. Germline assignment: CDR1 SGDLS and CDR2 YYNGEE.

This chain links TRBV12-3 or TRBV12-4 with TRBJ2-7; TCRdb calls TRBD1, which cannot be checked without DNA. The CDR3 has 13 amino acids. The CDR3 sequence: CASRPSGAYEQYF.

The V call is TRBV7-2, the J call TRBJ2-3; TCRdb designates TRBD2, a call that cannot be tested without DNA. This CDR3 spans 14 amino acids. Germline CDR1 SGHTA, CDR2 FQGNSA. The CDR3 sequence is CASNIAGGPPTQYF.

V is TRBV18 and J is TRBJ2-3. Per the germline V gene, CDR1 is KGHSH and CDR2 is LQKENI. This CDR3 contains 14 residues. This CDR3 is CASSPTGLRDTQYF. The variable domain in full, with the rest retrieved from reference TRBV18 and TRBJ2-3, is NAGVMQNPRHLVRRRGQEARLRCSPMKGHSHVYWYRQLPEEGLKFMVYLQKENIIDESGMPKERFSAEFPKEGPSILRIQQVVRGDSAAYFCASSPTGLRDTQYFGPGTRLTVL.

This CDR3 reads CAWSVGLSNQPQHF. The chain recombines TRBV30 with TRBJ1-5. Germline lookup yields CDR1 GTSNPN and CDR2 SVGIG (reference sequence). The CDR3 runs 14 residues.

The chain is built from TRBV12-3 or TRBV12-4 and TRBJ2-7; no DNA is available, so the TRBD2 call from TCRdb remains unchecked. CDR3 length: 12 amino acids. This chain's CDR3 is CASSFQRYEQYF.

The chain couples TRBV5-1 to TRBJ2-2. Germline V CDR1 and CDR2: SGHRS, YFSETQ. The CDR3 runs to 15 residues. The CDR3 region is CASSSGVSYNGELFF.

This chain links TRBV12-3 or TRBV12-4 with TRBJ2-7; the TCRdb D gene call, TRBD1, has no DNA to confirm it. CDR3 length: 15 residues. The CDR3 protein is CASSLWRQGLYEQYF.

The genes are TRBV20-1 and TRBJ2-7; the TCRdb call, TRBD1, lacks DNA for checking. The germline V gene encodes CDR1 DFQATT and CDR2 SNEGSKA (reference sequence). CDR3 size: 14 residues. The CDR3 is CSASRTGGVYEQYF.

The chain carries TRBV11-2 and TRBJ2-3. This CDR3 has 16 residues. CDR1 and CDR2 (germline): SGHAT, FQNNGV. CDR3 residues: CASSLVVVRLSDTQYF.

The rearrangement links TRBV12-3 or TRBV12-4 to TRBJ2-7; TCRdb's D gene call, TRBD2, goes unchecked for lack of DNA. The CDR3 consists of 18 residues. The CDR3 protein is CASRPTGAGTSGSYEQYF.

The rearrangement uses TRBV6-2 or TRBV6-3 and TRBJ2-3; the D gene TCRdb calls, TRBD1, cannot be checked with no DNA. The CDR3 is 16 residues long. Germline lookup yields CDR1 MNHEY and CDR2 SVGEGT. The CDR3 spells CASSYRIRGPTDTQYF.

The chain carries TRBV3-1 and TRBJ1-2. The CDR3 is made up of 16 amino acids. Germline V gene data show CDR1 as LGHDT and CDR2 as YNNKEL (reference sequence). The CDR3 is CASNSRWAGFNYGYTF.

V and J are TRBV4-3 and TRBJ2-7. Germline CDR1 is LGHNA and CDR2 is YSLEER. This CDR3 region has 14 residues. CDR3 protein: CASSQDPRTYEQYF.

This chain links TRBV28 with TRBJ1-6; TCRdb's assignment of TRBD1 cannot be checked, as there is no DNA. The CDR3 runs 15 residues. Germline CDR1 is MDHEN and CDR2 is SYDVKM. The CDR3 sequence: CASIAAPVNNSPLHF.

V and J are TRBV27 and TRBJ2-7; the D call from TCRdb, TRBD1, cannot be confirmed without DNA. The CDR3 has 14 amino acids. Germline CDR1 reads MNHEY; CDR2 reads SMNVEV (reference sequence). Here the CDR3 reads CASSPCIFPCEQYF.

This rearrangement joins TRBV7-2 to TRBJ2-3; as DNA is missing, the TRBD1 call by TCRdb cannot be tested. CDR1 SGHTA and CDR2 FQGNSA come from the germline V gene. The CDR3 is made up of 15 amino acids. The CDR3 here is CASSLVTGGTDMQYF.

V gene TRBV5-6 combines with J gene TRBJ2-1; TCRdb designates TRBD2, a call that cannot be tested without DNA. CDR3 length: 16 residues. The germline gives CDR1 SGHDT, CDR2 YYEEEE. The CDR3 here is CASSDTGTSGRFEQFF.

The CDR3 here is CASSQGFSALNSPLHF. V usage is TRBV3-1 and J usage is TRBJ1-6. The CDR3 spans 16 residues. Looked up from germline, CDR1 is LGHDT and CDR2 is YNNKEL (reference sequence).

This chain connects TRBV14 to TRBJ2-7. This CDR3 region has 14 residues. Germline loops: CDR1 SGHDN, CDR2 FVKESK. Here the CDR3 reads CASSQGQGPYEQYF. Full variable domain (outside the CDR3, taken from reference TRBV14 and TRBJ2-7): EAGVTQFPSHSVIEKGQTVTLRCDPISGHDNLYWYRRVMGKEIKFLLHFVKESKQDESGMPNNRFLAERTGGTYSTLKVQPAELEDSGVYFCASSQGQGPYEQYFGPGTRLTVT.